The 15 T cell receptor beta chains below were found in one sample sequenced in a study of blood T cell repertoires in COVID-19. Only in-frame clones appear in the TCRdb table, and some are missing; sequencing was by immunoSEQ multiplex PCR. The sample has approximately 140,000 clones, 80% to 90% seen once. Sequencing was performed on peripheral blood. The origin of the receptors is a man between 65 and 85 years old with acute or convalescent COVID-19.

The CDR3 spells CASSFARTSGRAMAYEQYF. Here the CDR3 DNA reads TGTGCCAGCAGCTTCGCCCGGACTAGCGGGAGGGCTATGGCCTACGAGCAGTACTTC. This chain uses TRBV13 with TRBJ2-7, with 15 bases fitting TRBD2. The V gene's germline CDR1 is PRHDT and CDR2 FYEKMQ (reference sequence). This CDR3 comprises 19 residues. V shed 3 bases and J 2 bases; nucleotides not matched to a gene: 11.

In DNA form, the CDR3 reads TGTGCCAGCAGCCCGGGACAGGGGAATAATTCACCCCTCCACTTT. Translated, it gives CASSPGQGNNSPLHF. The gene calls are TRBV5-6 and TRBJ1-6; 10 bases map to TRBD1. The CDR3 extends over 15 amino acids. CDR1 is SGHDT, CDR2 YYEEEE, per germline. V dropped 4 bases and J dropped 5; count of bases not matched to a gene: 3.

The rearrangement joins TRBV7-2 to TRBJ1-2; TRBD1 might be the D (5 bases). The CDR3 has 14 amino acids. With 2 bases removed from V and 3 bases from J, the gap between germline ends came to 10 bases. The germline V gene has CDR1 SGHTA and CDR2 FQGNSA. The CDR3 nucleotides read TGTGCCAGCAGCTTACTGGGGGAGGACTATGGCTACACCTTC. It yields the protein CASSLLGEDYGYTF.

As DNA, the CDR3 is TGTGCCAGCAGCAAAATAGGACTAGCGGGGCAAGAGACCCAGTACTTC. It is translated as CASSKIGLAGQETQYF. This chain joins TRBV9 and TRBJ2-5, with 12 bases lining up with TRBD2. Germline loops: CDR1 SGDLS, CDR2 YYNGEE. V lost 4 bases to trimming and J lost 2 bases; unmatched junction nucleotides: 6. There are 16 residues in the CDR3.

The chain links TRBV21-1 to TRBJ2-7; TRBD2, as called in the table, went unchecked against the DNA. TRBV21-1 is a listed pseudogene. CDR3 size: 11 residues. The CDR3 DNA sequence: TGTGCCAGCAGCAAACCTCTAGAGCAGTACTTC. Protein sequence: CASSKPLEQYF.

This sequence joins TRBV12-5 and TRBJ2-3, with 14 positions matching TRBD2. The CDR3 consists of 16 residues. The J segment lost 6 bases and the V segment lost 6 bases, leaving 8 bases of the junction unmatched. CDR1 is LGHNT, CDR2 FRNRAP, per germline. The CDR3: CASGPPTSGRVDTQYF. For the CDR3, the DNA is TGTGCTAGTGGCCCACCGACTAGCGGGAGGGTCGATACGCAGTATTTT.

The gene calls are TRBV9 and TRBJ2-3, with 7 bases fitting TRBD2. CDR1 and CDR2 (germline): SGDLS, YYNGEE. The CDR3 runs 14 residues. Trimming cost V 4 bases and J 2 bases; bases outside gene matches: 4. CDR3 in amino acids: CASSKRDYTDTQYF. The CDR3 DNA sequence: TGTGCCAGCAGCAAACGGGACTACACAGATACGCAGTATTTT.

The chain has TRBV28 and TRBJ2-5, with TRBD1 matching 7 bases. This CDR3 region has 16 residues. Losses at the gene ends were 6 bases for V and 5 bases for J; bases not matched to a gene: 15. Looked up from germline, CDR1 is MDHEN and CDR2 is SYDVKM. The CDR3 region has the DNA TGTGCCAGCAGCGATCAATCACAGGGGCAGGGGGAGACCCAGTACTTC. It specifies CASSDQSQGQGETQYF.

V gene TRBV25-1 combines with J gene TRBJ2-7; D is possibly TRBD1 (6 bases). This CDR3 is 13 amino acids long. In germline, CDR1 is MGHDK, CDR2 SYGVNS. Between the trimmed V and J ends, which lost 4 bases and 3 bases, there was a span of 10 bases. This chain's CDR3 is CASSGDRFYEQYF. CDR3 DNA: TGTGCCAGCAGTGGTGACAGGTTCTACGAGCAGTACTTC.

The J gene is TRBJ2-1, the V gene TRBV6-7; 10 bases match TRBD2. TRBV6-7 is noted as an ORF with a role that remains uncertain. The CDR3 consists of 16 residues. V dropped 6 bases and J dropped 4; count of bases not matched to a gene: 9. CDR3 sequence: CASSRRLAGHYNEQFF. In DNA form, the CDR3 reads TGTGCCAGCAGCCGCCGACTAGCGGGCCATTACAATGAGCAGTTCTTC.

The sample holds one count of this clone. This sequence joins TRBV6-2 or TRBV6-3 and TRBJ1-2; D possibly corresponds to TRBD1 (6 bases). Trimming removed 0 bases from V and 2 bases from J, with 13 bases in between. This CDR3 region has 16 residues. Per germline, CDR1 MNHEY and CDR2 SVGEGT. CDR3 in amino acids: CASSYSRDNLNYGYTF. DNA for the CDR3: TGTGCCAGCAGTTACTCTCGGGACAACCTCAACTATGGCTACACCTTC.

The rearrangement uses TRBV6-5 and TRBJ2-7, with a tentative D call TRBD1 (6 bases). The V gene lost 8 bases and the J gene lost 0 bases, with 14 bases spanning the gap. The CDR3 extends over 14 amino acids. Germline CDR1 reads MNHEY; CDR2 reads SVGAGI. The chain's CDR3 is CASGGQLSSYEQYF. The DNA for the CDR3 is TGTGCCAGCGGGGGACAACTCAGCTCCTACGAGCAGTACTTC.

CDR3 coding DNA: TGTGCCAGCAGCCGGAGACGGGACTCCTACGAGCAGTACTTC. Amino acids: CASSRRRDSYEQYF. V and J are TRBV14 and TRBJ2-7; D might be TRBD2 (5 bases). The length of the CDR3 is 14 residues. The V gene lost 4 bases and the J gene lost 0 bases, with 10 bases spanning the gap. Germline V gene lookup returns CDR1 SGHDN and CDR2 FVKESK.

V is TRBV4-3 and J is TRBJ1-2; 7 bases fit TRBD1. The CDR3 extends over 14 amino acids. CDR1 and CDR2 from the germline V gene are LGHNA and YSLEER. V gave up 0 bases and J gave up 5 bases; unmatched junction bases: 3. The CDR3 DNA is TGCGCCAGCAGCCAAGATCCGACAGGGTATGGCTACACCTTC. Residues: CASSQDPTGYGYTF.

V is TRBV7-2 and J is TRBJ1-1; 8 bases line up with TRBD1. There are 15 residues in the CDR3. CDR1 and CDR2 (germline): SGHTA, FQGNSA. Germline trimming cut 2 bases from V and 0 bases from J; bases unmatched to any gene: 2. The DNA of the CDR3 is TGTGCCAGCAGCTTACGGGACAGGTTGAACACTGAAGCTTTCTTT. This translates into CASSLRDRLNTEAFF.